This is a list of T cell receptor beta chains from one sample in a study of HIV-infected patients and healthy controls. TCRdb re-called the 5' RACE reads through MiXCR, storing one row per CDR3 protein. The data contain approximately 67,000 distinct CDR3 sequences, less than 20% of them singletons. The source material was CD4+ T cells from blood. The receptors here all came from a human donor in good health. Both conserved end residues are part of each CDR3.

j_gene	v_gene	CDR3aa
TRBJ1-5	TRBV7-9	CASSQKGPNQPQHF
TRBJ1-6	TRBV18	CASSTENSPLHF
TRBJ2-5	TRBV28	CASSPPPAGGSKETQYF
TRBJ2-1	TRBV7-2	CASSQPPGLAQFF
TRBJ1-5	TRBV5-1	CASSDPDHRQPQHF
TRBJ1-1	TRBV18	CASSLGMNTEAFF
TRBJ2-5	TRBV2	CASSEETQYF
TRBJ2-4	TRBV6-5	CASKGGGQDIQYF
TRBJ2-4	TRBV20-1	CSAGPSFVQNNIQYF
TRBJ1-5	TRBV28	CASSLARRSNQPQHF
TRBJ2-7	TRBV7-6	CASSPNLGEEQYF
TRBJ2-7	TRBV24-1	CATSESTASWPYEQYF
TRBJ2-2	TRBV18	CASSPGQINTGELFF
TRBJ1-2	TRBV18	CASSPPGPANYGYTF
TRBJ2-1	TRBV20-1	CSALRGGRAVNEQFF
TRBJ2-1	TRBV7-7	CASSRSGRGEQFF
TRBJ1-3	TRBV6-1	CASSELKGQSKAGNTIYF
TRBJ2-3	TRBV6-5	CASSYRRTPPPDTQYF
TRBJ2-7	TRBV20-1	CSAAGTEQYF
TRBJ2-2	TRBV3-1	CASSRRPDTGELFF
TRBJ2-1	TRBV10-3	CAISESSRDEQFF
TRBJ2-6	TRBV12-3/TRBV12-4	CASSLSTVFSGANVLTF
TRBJ1-1	TRBV7-3	CASSTGQFTEAFF
TRBJ1-4	TRBV7-2	CASSLNRAEKLFF
TRBJ2-7	TRBV7-2	CASSSPWGLAGAGEQYF
TRBJ2-7	TRBV6-2/TRBV6-3	CASSPTGSSYEQYF
TRBJ2-4	TRBV6-2/TRBV6-3	CASRPSGSGTAKNIQYF
TRBJ1-5	TRBV6-2/TRBV6-3	CASSSGTGNQPQHF
TRBJ2-2	TRBV2	CASSDGNTGELFF
TRBJ2-3	TRBV4-2	CASSQDGSLSTDTQYF
TRBJ2-1	TRBV7-8	CASSRGGANPSYNEQFF
TRBJ1-1	TRBV20-1	CSARPSTGLLTEAFF
TRBJ2-1	TRBV12-3/TRBV12-4	CASTLLTSLLYNEQFF
TRBJ1-5	TRBV15	CATSRGGTAGARNQPQHF
TRBJ2-3	TRBV19	CASSRPATLSTDTQYF
TRBJ1-1	TRBV7-9	CASTLQNTEAFF
TRBJ2-4	TRBV5-1	CASSQTRDSGIQYF
TRBJ2-2	TRBV5-6	CASSTGGHVTGELFF